The 9 T cell receptor beta chains below come from one sample, sequenced in a study of blood T cell repertoires in COVID-19. Sequencing used immunoSEQ multiplex PCR; TCRdb keeps in-frame clones, though not all of them. The table has about 280,000 clones, about 85% seen once. Sample: peripheral blood. The receptor set was obtained from a human donor in a cohort sampled during active COVID-19.

This clone was observed once. This chain connects TRBV18 to TRBJ1-1; D is uncertain. The germline gives CDR1 KGHSH, CDR2 LQKENI. Trimming cost V 2 bases and J 5 bases, with 9 bases left between them. The CDR3 is 13 amino acids. CDR3 DNA sequence: TGTGCCAGCTCACCATTGCCGGGAACTGAAGCTTTCTTT. Amino acid sequence: CASSPLPGTEAFF.

This rearrangement joins TRBV30 to TRBJ1-5; TRBD1 matches at 9 bases. From germline, CDR1 is GTSNPN and CDR2 SVGIG (reference sequence). This CDR3 has 15 amino acids. J was trimmed by 6 bases and V by 1 base; bases with no gene match: 7. CDR3 sequence reads: CAWSGGQGLGQPQHF. DNA of the CDR3: TGTGCCTGGAGTGGCGGACAGGGGCTGGGTCAGCCCCAGCATTTT. Based on the CDR3 plus reference TRBV30 and TRBJ1-5, the full variable domain is SQTIHQWPATLVQPVGSPLSLECTVEGTSNPNLYWYRQAAGRGLQLLFYSVGIGQISSEVPQNLSASRPQDRQFILSSKKLLLSDSGFYLCAWSGGQGLGQPQHFGDGTRLSIL.

The J gene is TRBJ1-1, the V gene TRBV19; tentative D call: TRBD1 (6 bases). Germline V gene lookup returns CDR1 LNHDA and CDR2 SQIVND (reference sequence). The CDR3 runs to 14 residues. V lost 6 bases, J lost 1 base, and 12 bases lay in between. CDR3 bases: TGTGCCAGTAGGACGACAGGCGGGAACACTGAAGCTTTCTTT. Its protein is CASRTTGGNTEAFF.

The CDR3 protein is CASSPTGGGYSPLHF. Here the CDR3 DNA reads TGTGCCAGCAGTCCTACAGGGGGGGGCTATTCACCCCTCCACTTT. The J gene is TRBJ1-6, the V gene TRBV27; 8 bases are shared with TRBD1. The germline V gene encodes CDR1 MNHEY and CDR2 SMNVEV (reference sequence). With V trimmed by 5 bases and J by 8 bases, 8 bases remained unmatched. The CDR3 is 15 amino acids.

J is TRBJ2-3 and V is TRBV18; 8 bases are shared with TRBD2. The CDR3 covers 15 residues. Germline CDR1 is KGHSH and CDR2 is LQKENI. Unmatched junction bases numbered 5, after V lost 3 bases and J lost 3 bases. CDR3 residues: CASSPTSGGTDTQYF. CDR3 nucleotides: TGTGCCAGCTCACCTACTAGCGGTGGGACAGATACGCAGTATTTT.

The gene calls are TRBV19 and TRBJ1-2, with D maybe TRBD1 (6 bases). The CDR3 is 15 amino acids. Trimming removed 6 bases at V and 6 bases at J, with 20 bases between. Germline loops: CDR1 LNHDA, CDR2 SQIVND (reference sequence). The CDR3 bases are TGTGCCAGTAGACATACAGGGACCTCCGGGAATGGCTACACCTTC. It is translated as CASRHTGTSGNGYTF.

The V gene is TRBV4-1, the J gene TRBJ2-7, with D perhaps matching TRBD2 (6 bases). The CDR3 is 15 amino acids. CDR1 and CDR2 (germline): MGHRA, YSYEKL. Trimming took 5 bases from V and 3 from J, leaving 17 bases between them. The CDR3 DNA follows: TGCGCCAGCAGCTACAACAGCATGCGGGGCTACGAGCAGTACTTC. Translated: CASSYNSMRGYEQYF.

This clone was observed once. The chain is built from TRBV18 and TRBJ2-7, with 12 positions matching TRBD1. The V segment lost 6 bases and the J segment 6 bases; nucleotides outside the gene matches: 6. The V gene's germline CDR1 is KGHSH and CDR2 LQKENI. This CDR3 has 14 amino acids. CDR3 sequence reads: CASSPGQGAGEQYF. The CDR3 DNA reads TGTGCCAGCTCCCCGGGACAGGGGGCCGGCGAGCAGTACTTC. Full variable domain (missing parts from reference TRBV18 and TRBJ2-7): NAGVMQNPRHLVRRRGQEARLRCSPMKGHSHVYWYRQLPEEGLKFMVYLQKENIIDESGMPKERFSAEFPKEGPSILRIQQVVRGDSAAYFCASSPGQGAGEQYFGPGTRLTVT.

The V gene is TRBV3-1 (or the pseudogene TRBV3-2), the J gene TRBJ1-5, with D tentatively TRBD1 (5 bases). V lost 3 bases and J 1 base, leaving 22 bases between the germline ends. CDR1 and CDR2 from the germline V gene are LGHDT and YNNKEL (reference sequence). The CDR3 runs 19 residues. CDR3 in amino acids: CASSHTSRVRIGSNQPQHF. The DNA for the CDR3 is TGTGCCAGCAGCCATACGTCCAGGGTCCGAATCGGGAGCAATCAGCCCCAGCATTTT.